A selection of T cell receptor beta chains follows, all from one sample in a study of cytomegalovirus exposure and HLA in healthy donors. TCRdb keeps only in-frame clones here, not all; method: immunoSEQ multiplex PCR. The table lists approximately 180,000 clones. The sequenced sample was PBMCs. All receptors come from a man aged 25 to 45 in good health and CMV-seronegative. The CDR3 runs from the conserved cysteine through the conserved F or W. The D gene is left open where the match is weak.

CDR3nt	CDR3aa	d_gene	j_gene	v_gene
TGTGCCAGCAGCAACCCATCTGTGCGCGATGAGCAGTTCTTC	CASSNPSVRDEQFF	NA	TRBJ2-1	TRBV25-1
TGTGCCAGCAGCTTAGAGGCCGGGAGAGTCTACGAGCAGTACTTC	CASSLEAGRVYEQYF	NA	TRBJ2-7	TRBV7-6
TGCGCCAGCAGCACCCGCGGGACAGGACACCAAGAGACCCAGTACTTC	CASSTRGTGHQETQYF	TRBD1	TRBJ2-5	TRBV5-1
TGTGCCAGCAGCCCAAGTTGGGGGGGAAACACTGAAGCTTTCTTT	CASSPSWGGNTEAFF	NA	TRBJ1-1	TRBV11-2
TGTGCCAGCAGCCACCGAGCCGGGACTAGCGGCGAGACGTACCAAGAGACCCAGTACTTC	CASSHRAGTSGETYQETQYF	TRBD2	TRBJ2-5	TRBV4-2
TGTGCCTGGCGCAGGACAGTGGAGGAAAAACTGTTTTTT	CAWRRTVEEKLFF	NA	TRBJ1-4	TRBV30
TGTGCCAGCAGCTTAGAGTACGGCTACGAGCAGTACTTC	CASSLEYGYEQYF	NA	TRBJ2-7	TRBV11-2
TGTGCCAGCATCACCGACTACGGAAACACCATATATTTT	CASITDYGNTIYF	NA	TRBJ1-3	TRBV6-6
TGTGCCAGCAGCTTAGGGACAGGCGAAGCTTTCTTT	CASSLGTGEAFF	TRBD1	TRBJ1-1	TRBV7-9
TGTGCCAGCAGCACCGGGACTAGCACTAATGAGCAGTTCTTC	CASSTGTSTNEQFF	TRBD2	TRBJ2-1	TRBV7-9
TGTGCCAGCAGCAGGGGACACGGAGACTATAGCAATCAGCCCCAGCATTTT	CASSRGHGDYSNQPQHF	NA	TRBJ1-5	TRBV7-2
TGTGCCAGCAGTCCTTTGGACAGGGTGGGTGAAAAACTGTTTTTT	CASSPLDRVGEKLFF	TRBD1	TRBJ1-4	TRBV27
TGTGCCAGTAGTGAAGACATGGGGCATTACGAGCAGTACTTC	CASSEDMGHYEQYF	NA	TRBJ2-7	TRBV19
TGTGCCAGCAGCTTGAGGGGGCTTGACTATGGCTACACCTTC	CASSLRGLDYGYTF	TRBD1	TRBJ1-2	TRBV5-5
TGTGCCAGCGGCTTCATGAACACTGAAGCTTTCTTT	CASGFMNTEAFF	NA	TRBJ1-1	TRBV2
TGTGCCAGCAGTCCAGACAGGGGACGTCGAGGCGAGCAGTACTTC	CASSPDRGRRGEQYF	TRBD1	TRBJ2-7	TRBV27
TGTGCCAGCAGTAGACTAGCGGGAGTAAACGAGCAGTACTTC	CASSRLAGVNEQYF	TRBD2	TRBJ2-7	TRBV6-5
TGCGCCAGCAGCCCGCGGGACAGGGGCGGAACTGAAGCTTTCTTT	CASSPRDRGGTEAFF	TRBD1	TRBJ1-1	TRBV4-1
TGTGCTAGTGGCTACCTCCAGGGGGAAAAACTGTTTTTT	CASGYLQGEKLFF	NA	TRBJ1-4	TRBV12-5
TGCGCCAGCAGCCTAGGGACTACCCGCTACAATGAGCAGTTCTTC	CASSLGTTRYNEQFF	TRBD2	TRBJ2-1	TRBV5-1
TGCGCCAGCAGCTCGCGCCCGGGTGCAGCGGGAGGGACCCCCTACGAGCAGTACTTC	CASSSRPGAAGGTPYEQYF	TRBD2	TRBJ2-7	TRBV5-1
TGTGCCAGTAGTATCCCCCCTTCCACAGATACGCAGTATTTT	CASSIPPSTDTQYF	NA	TRBJ2-3	TRBV19
TGTGCCAGTAAGCGGGAGGGTTCGGGTGAGCAGTTCTTC	CASKREGSGEQFF	TRBD2	TRBJ2-1	TRBV19
TGTGCCAGCAGCCAAGACCGTCATTCGGTTTTTCCTGAGCAGTTCTTC	CASSQDRHSVFPEQFF	NA	TRBJ2-1	TRBV4-2
TGCGCCAGCAGCCAAGGGTTAAACAGGGGGCGACGGACTGAAGCTTTCTTT	CASSQGLNRGRRTEAFF	TRBD1	TRBJ1-1	TRBV4-1
TGTGCCAGCAGCTTCGCCCAGGGAGGGCACTCAGATACGCAGTATTTT	CASSFAQGGHSDTQYF	TRBD2	TRBJ2-3	TRBV7-6
TGTGCCAGCAGCTCTCGAGGAGGGGGCGACGACTATGGCTACACCTTC	CASSSRGGGDDYGYTF	TRBD1	TRBJ1-2	TRBV9
TGTGCCAGCAGTTACTCGGCAGCTAACTATGGCTACACCTTC	CASSYSAANYGYTF	NA	TRBJ1-2	TRBV6-6
TGCGCCAGCAGCTTCGTCTTAGCGGATACGCAGTATTTT	CASSFVLADTQYF	NA	TRBJ2-3	TRBV5-1
TGTGCCAGCAGCTTCGACATCCTCGACTATGGCTACACCTTC	CASSFDILDYGYTF	NA	TRBJ1-2	TRBV5-4
TGTGCCAGTGGCCGTAATGGCAGGGCGGGGGCTTTCTTT	CASGRNGRAGAFF	NA	TRBJ1-1	TRBV19
TGTGCCAGCAGCTCCTCCCCGGGACAGGGAAACGAGCAGTACTTC	CASSSSPGQGNEQYF	TRBD1	TRBJ2-7	TRBV11-2
TGTGCCATACCGACTGGGAGCAACACCGGGGAGCTGTTTTTT	CAIPTGSNTGELFF	NA	TRBJ2-2	TRBV10-3
TGTGCCAGCAGCTTGGGAGGGACAGGGTTAGCCGGGGAGCTGTTTTTT	CASSLGGTGLAGELFF	TRBD1	TRBJ2-2	TRBV5-4